This T cell receptor beta chain originates from a study of human T cells and chemical hapten exposure. Study results and caveats: There was no change with DPC sensitization in TCRs above 1 in 1000 frequency.

The time point is: healthy volunteer bleed at 6 weeks. Before extraction, the whole blood was not fractionated, and total RNA was taken from it. Germline CDR1 reads SGHTA; CDR2 reads FQGNSA. The CDR3 has 12 residues. The V end was cut by 1 base, the J end by 8 bases, with 8 bases between. Single cDNA molecules in the library carried unique molecular identifiers attached during preparation. Original processing notes: Sample TCR totals centred on a median of around 95,000, ranging about 20,000 to 700,000. Using its own MiXCR run on the RACE reads, TCRdb lists one record per CDR3 protein. What appears here as the V and J calls and clone size reflects TCRdb's work, not the paper's. The sample consists of fewer than 85,000 distinct CDR3 sequences, over 8.5% of them appearing once. As for this clonotype: Antigen: not known.

V is TRBV7-2 and J is TRBJ1-2, with D unclear. The receptor comes from a male donor in good health. Some clones in this sample may be carry-over from other donors' samples. The material sequenced was whole blood. CDR3 nucleotides: TGTGCCAGCAGCTTAGAAAGGATCGGCTACACCTTC. Its protein is CASSLERIGYTF.